The next 19 T cell receptor beta chains were all read from a single sample in a study of blood T cell repertoires in COVID-19. Here immunoSEQ multiplex PCR was the method, and the copy in TCRdb shows in-frame clones only, minus some. The data contain around 220,000 clones, 88% of them singletons. Sequenced input: peripheral blood. The receptor set was obtained from a man aged 18 to 35 with active or convalescent COVID-19.

The rearrangement links TRBV6-1 to TRBJ1-6; tentative D call: TRBD1 (6 bases). This CDR3 is 17 amino acids long. Trimming stripped 1 base from V and 0 bases from J, with 10 bases between. CDR1 and CDR2 from the germline V gene are MNHNS and SASEGT. The CDR3 nucleotides are TGTGCCAGCAGTGAAGTTGGGGGCTCCTCCTATAATTCACCCCTCCACTTT. Its translation is CASSEVGGSSYNSPLHF.

This chain joins TRBV6-6 and TRBJ2-3; 8 bases align to TRBD2. Trimming at V came to 5 bases and at J to 2 bases, leaving 3 bases not matched to a gene. This CDR3 has 14 amino acids. Germline V gene data show CDR1 as MNHNY and CDR2 as SVGAGI (reference sequence). DNA of the CDR3: TGTGCCAGCAGTCCGACTAGCGTCACAGATACGCAGTATTTT. Its protein is CASSPTSVTDTQYF.

The V call is TRBV14, the J call TRBJ1-2, with D perhaps matching TRBD1 (6 bases). Trimming removed 0 bases at V and 0 bases at J, with 11 bases between. CDR1 is SGHDN and CDR2 is FVKESK in the germline V gene. This CDR3 comprises 16 residues. CDR3 coding DNA: TGTGCCAGCAGCCAAGATGGGGCAGGGGCTAACTATGGCTACACCTTC. Residues: CASSQDGAGANYGYTF.

This chain joins TRBV7-2 and TRBJ1-5; D possibly corresponds to TRBD1 (5 bases). The CDR3 sequence is 14 residues long. V was trimmed by 5 bases and J by 0 bases, leaving 8 bases between them. CDR1 and CDR2 (germline): SGHTA, FQGNSA. CDR3 amino acids: CASSTQGSNQPQHF. The CDR3 nucleotides are TGTGCCAGCAGCACCCAGGGTAGCAATCAGCCCCAGCATTTT.

V is TRBV5-1 and J is TRBJ2-4; 7 bases map to TRBD2. Trimming removed 4 bases from V and 2 bases from J; junction bases left unmatched: 6. The CDR3 spans 15 residues. Germline CDR1 SGHRS, CDR2 YFSETQ. The CDR3 protein is CASSGSGNPKNIQYF. The CDR3 DNA is TGCGCCAGCAGCGGAAGCGGGAACCCCAAAAACATTCAGTACTTC.

The gene calls are TRBV6-4 and TRBJ1-2; TRBD1 is a possible D gene (5 bases). V dropped 2 bases and J dropped 6 bases, with 22 bases sitting between them. The CDR3 is 17 residues long. The V gene's germline CDR1 is MRHNA and CDR2 SNTAGT. CDR3 coding DNA: TGTGCCAGCAGTGACGCGTGGGACGTGCCCTCGGGGGATGGCTACACCTTC. Translating it yields CASSDAWDVPSGDGYTF.

V is TRBV7-2 and J is TRBJ2-1, with 10 bases identical to TRBD1. The CDR3 runs 14 residues. Germline V gene lookup returns CDR1 SGHTA and CDR2 FQGNSA. The junction had 6 bases not matched to a gene; V was cut back by 6 bases and J by 7 bases. This CDR3 is CASSRTGGINEQFF. The CDR3 DNA sequence: TGTGCCAGCAGTCGGACAGGGGGTATAAATGAGCAGTTCTTC. Drawing the rest from reference TRBV7-2 and TRBJ2-1, the complete variable domain is GAGVSQSPSNKVTEKGKDVELRCDPISGHTALYWYRQSLGQGLEFLIYFQGNSAPDKSGLPSDRFSAERTGGSVSTLTIQRTQQEDSAVYLCASSRTGGINEQFFGPGTRLTVL.

This rearrangement joins TRBV18 to TRBJ2-7; D is possibly TRBD1 (5 bases). Trimming left V 4 bases short and J 3 bases short, with 10 bases between. The length of the CDR3 is 13 residues. Germline assignment: CDR1 KGHSH and CDR2 LQKENI. The CDR3 spells CASSRGGGYEQYF. CDR3 nucleotide sequence: TGTGCCAGCTCACGGGGCGGCGGCTACGAGCAGTACTTC.

This chain connects TRBV16 to TRBJ1-1; 7 nucleotides match TRBD1. V was clipped by 1 base and J by 5 bases; unmatched bases: 10. CDR1 and CDR2 (germline): KGHSY, FQNENV. The CDR3 consists of 16 residues. CDR3 loop: CASSQFKGAGGTEAFF. Written as DNA, the CDR3 is TGTGCCAGCAGCCAATTCAAGGGGGCAGGCGGAACTGAAGCTTTCTTT. The full variable domain, its missing parts supplied by reference TRBV16 and TRBJ1-1, is GEEVAQTPKHLVRGEGQKAKLYCAPIKGHSYVFWYQQVLKNEFKFLISFQNENVFDETGMPKERFSAKCLPNSPCSLEIQATKLEDSAVYFCASSQFKGAGGTEAFFGQGTRLTVV.

The genes are TRBV15 and TRBJ2-1, with D tentatively TRBD1 (6 bases). CDR1 is LNHNV, CDR2 YYDKDF, per germline (reference sequence). The CDR3 covers 15 residues. V was cut by 0 bases and J by 0 bases, with 6 bases left in between. CDR3 residues: CATSREDSSYNEQFF. CDR3 in DNA: TGTGCCACCAGCAGAGAGGACAGCTCCTACAATGAGCAGTTCTTC.

The gene calls are TRBV3-1 (or the pseudogene TRBV3-2) and TRBJ2-5; D not certain. This CDR3 spans 12 amino acids. Per germline, CDR1 LGHDT and CDR2 YNNKEL (reference sequence). The V gene lost 1 base and the J gene lost 5 bases, with 5 bases spanning the gap. The chain's CDR3 is CASSQVRETQYF. The CDR3 DNA reads as TGTGCCAGCAGCCAAGTTCGGGAGACCCAGTACTTC.

V is TRBV9 and J is TRBJ2-7; D perhaps matches TRBD2 (5 bases). V lost 3 bases and J 7 bases, leaving 11 bases between the germline ends. The length of the CDR3 is 12 residues. CDR1 is SGDLS and CDR2 is YYNGEE in the germline V gene. CDR3: CASSGPRGEQYF. The CDR3 nucleotides are TGTGCCAGCAGCGGCCCCCGGGGTGAGCAGTACTTC.

This chain links TRBV7-9 with TRBJ1-2; D not resolved. Germline V gene data show CDR1 as SEHNR and CDR2 as FQNEAQ (reference sequence). CDR3 length: 15 residues. The ends were cut back, 0 bases at V and 8 bases at J, with 16 bases in the middle. The CDR3 spells CASSLAGGLTGGYTF. CDR3 DNA sequence: TGTGCCAGCAGCTTAGCGGGAGGTCTTACTGGGGGCTACACCTTC.

This rearrangement joins TRBV28 to TRBJ2-1; the match to TRBD2 covers 11 bases. The V segment lost 6 bases and the J segment 3 bases; nucleotides outside the gene matches: 10. This CDR3 contains 17 residues. Per germline, CDR1 MDHEN and CDR2 SYDVKM. CDR3 nucleotides: TGTGCCAGCAGAGCAGAAGTGGGACTAGCGGTCTACAATGAGCAGTTCTTC. Residues: CASRAEVGLAVYNEQFF. The full variable domain, with the rest looked up from reference TRBV28 and TRBJ2-1, is DVKVTQSSRYLVKRTGEKVFLECVQDMDHENMFWYRQDPGLGLRLIYFSYDVKMKEKGDIPEGYSVSREKKERFSLILESASTNQTSMYLCASRAEVGLAVYNEQFFGPGTRLTVL.

The CDR3 reads CASSQRSGTDTQYF. For the CDR3, the DNA is TGTGCCAGCAGCCAGCGGTCTGGCACAGATACGCAGTATTTT. The J gene is TRBJ2-3, the V gene TRBV3-1 (or the pseudogene TRBV3-2), with D unresolved. The CDR3 consists of 14 residues. CDR1 and CDR2 from the germline V gene are LGHDT and YNNKEL (reference sequence). V was pared by 3 bases and J by 1 base, with 8 bases between.

V gene TRBV3-1 (or the pseudogene TRBV3-2) combines with J gene TRBJ1-6, with unresolved D. CDR1 and CDR2 (germline): LGHDT, YNNKEL (reference sequence). Trimming cost V 1 base and J 10 bases, with 14 bases left between them. The CDR3 runs to 15 residues. The CDR3 here is CASSQVSGVGSPLHF. CDR3 in DNA: TGTGCCAGCAGCCAAGTCTCGGGAGTGGGGTCACCCCTCCACTTT.

This chain connects TRBV5-1 to TRBJ2-5, with D tentatively TRBD1 (5 bases). V was cut by 4 bases and J by 2 bases, with 12 bases left in between. The V gene's germline CDR1 is SGHRS and CDR2 YFSETQ. CDR3 length: 14 amino acids. CDR3 residues: CASSARQPQETQYF. DNA of the CDR3: TGCGCCAGCAGCGCAAGACAGCCTCAAGAGACCCAGTACTTC.

In this sample, this clone turned up a few times. This chain uses TRBV5-4 with TRBJ2-5, with 11 bases identical to TRBD1. Looked up from germline, CDR1 is SGHNT and CDR2 is YYREEE (reference sequence). V shed 1 base, J shed 5 bases, and the junction held 1 base outside the gene matches. This CDR3 spans 14 amino acids. As DNA, the CDR3 is TGTGCCAGCAGCTTGCGGGACAGGGGGGAGACCCAGTACTTC. It yields the protein CASSLRDRGETQYF.

The chain employs TRBV3-1 (or the pseudogene TRBV3-2) and TRBJ2-7; 9 nucleotides agree with TRBD2. This CDR3 has 19 residues. Germline CDR1 and CDR2: LGHDT and YNNKEL (reference sequence). Germline trimming cut 4 bases from V and 6 bases from J; bases unmatched to any gene: 22. The DNA of the CDR3 is TGTGCCAGCAGCCGGGGAGGCGGGCGGGAGGGCCTGCTCGCCTCCGAGCAGTACTTC. It codes for CASSRGGGREGLLASEQYF.